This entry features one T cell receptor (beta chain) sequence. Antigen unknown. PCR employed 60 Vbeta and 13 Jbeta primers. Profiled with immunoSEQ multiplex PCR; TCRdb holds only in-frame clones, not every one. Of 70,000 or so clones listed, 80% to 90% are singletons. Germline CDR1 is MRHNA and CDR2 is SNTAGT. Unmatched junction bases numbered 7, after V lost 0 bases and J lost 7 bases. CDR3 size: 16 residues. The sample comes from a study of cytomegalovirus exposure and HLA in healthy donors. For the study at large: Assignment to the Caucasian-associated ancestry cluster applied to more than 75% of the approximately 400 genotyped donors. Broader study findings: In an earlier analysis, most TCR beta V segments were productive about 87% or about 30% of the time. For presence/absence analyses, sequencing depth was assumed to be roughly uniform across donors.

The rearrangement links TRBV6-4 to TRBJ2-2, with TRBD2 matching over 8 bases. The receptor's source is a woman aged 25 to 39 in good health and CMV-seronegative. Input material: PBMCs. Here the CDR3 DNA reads TGTGCCAGCAGTGACTCGCTGAGCGGGAGTGGCGGGGAGCTGTTTTTT. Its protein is CASSDSLSGSGGELFF.